This TCR beta chain originates from a study of shared clonotypes between healthy human individuals. CDR3 length equals 17 residues. Germline loops: CDR1 SGHRS, CDR2 YFSETQ. V gave up 4 bases and J gave up 4 bases, with 24 bases separating them. Genomic DNA belonging to each subset was distributed in equal measure over several immunoSEQ plates. The repertoire was sequenced with immunoSEQ multiplex PCR; TCRdb's copy has only in-frame clones and lacks some. The repertoire holds about 2.4 million clones, 93% seen once, with about 0.39% in the top ten. Concerning this clone itself: Its antigen is still unknown.

Study outcomes and limitations: Shared across a few donors were roughly 4.8% of the naive CD4 clonotypes.

This chain links TRBV5-1 with TRBJ2-7; the D gene is possibly TRBD2 (6 bases). Sequencing was performed on naive CD4+ T cells from PBMCs. Stated subset: CD45RA+ positively selected. This receptor was obtained from a young man in good health. Some clones in this sample may be carry-over from other donors' samples. The CDR3 DNA sequence: TGCGCCAGCAGCCCCCAAGGGGCGGGACCCCTCGGTTACGAGCAGTACTTC. Protein sequence: CASSPQGAGPLGYEQYF. Filled out from reference TRBV5-1 and TRBJ2-7, the complete variable domain reads KAGVTQTPRYLIKTRGQQVTLSCSPISGHRSVSWYQQTPGQGLQFLFEYFSETQRNKGNFPGRFSGRQFSNSRSEMNVSTLELGDSALYLCASSPQGAGPLGYEQYFGPGTRLTVT.